Detailed here is one T cell receptor (beta chain). The data stem from a study of blood T cell repertoires in COVID-19. Trimming removed 4 bases at V and 1 base at J, with 10 bases between. The CDR3 has 14 amino acids. Germline V gives CDR1 SGHTA, CDR2 FQGNSA. TCRdb's copy holds only in-frame clones and misses some; the assay was immunoSEQ multiplex PCR. This table holds roughly 68,000 clones, roughly 80% found once. The clonotype originates from a man aged 50 to 59 with active COVID-19. The sequenced sample was peripheral blood. The chain uses TRBV7-2 and TRBJ2-5; D is ambiguous. The CDR3 reads CASSYGGLQETQYF. CDR3 bases: TGTGCCAGCAGCTACGGCGGCCTCCAAGAGACCCAGTACTTC.